This record looks at one TCR beta chain sequence and its context. Its antigen specificity is not known. Base-call qualities are not available, and no considerably larger clone is one nucleotide away. This entry is derived from a study of radiotherapy plus CTLA-4 blockade in lung cancer (dated by TCRdb to between 2017 and 2018). About the study as a whole: Among enrolled patients, about 19% had an objective response and 31% reached disease control.

The study evaluated CTLA-4 blockade (ipilimumab) given together with focal radiation therapy in patients who had chemo-refractory metastatic non-small-cell lung cancer. Libraries were prepared through the immunoSEQ multiplex PCR assay. TCRdb took over this immuneACCESS table, retaining in-frame rearrangements with V and J assigned. Such tables are incomplete; in checked studies, under half of the missing clones stem from an unresolved V gene, and the remainder is unexplained. Across this sample there are tens of thousands of clones, with around 73% seen only once. The top ten clones comprise 7.5% to 8% of the sample. Study-level results and caveats: The strongest predictors of response were reported to be early dynamic shifts in blood T cell clones along with a rise in serum interferon-beta following radiation. After treatment with radiotherapy and ipilimumab, TCR clones that originated in tumors expanded in peripheral blood.

CDR1 SGHTA and CDR2 FQGNSA were looked up in the germline V gene. CDR3 length: 15 amino acids, cysteine to phenylalanine. Left in the record is the CDR3 DNA by itself, 45 bases read in frame from the first base. Deletion took 1 base off V and 3 bases off J, with a span of 12 bases between the germline ends. Recombination connected TRBV7-2 to TRBJ1-2, and the D gene may be TRBD1, 5 bases matching. The sample was peripheral blood, taken from a patient treated with radiotherapy plus ipilimumab. This clonotype was sampled from a human donor with non-small cell lung cancer who had stable disease on radiotherapy plus ipilimumab. Here the CDR3 is given as CASSLVPGSDYGYTF. The nucleotide sequence is TGTGCCAGCAGCTTAGTGCCAGGGAGTGACTATGGCTACACCTTC.